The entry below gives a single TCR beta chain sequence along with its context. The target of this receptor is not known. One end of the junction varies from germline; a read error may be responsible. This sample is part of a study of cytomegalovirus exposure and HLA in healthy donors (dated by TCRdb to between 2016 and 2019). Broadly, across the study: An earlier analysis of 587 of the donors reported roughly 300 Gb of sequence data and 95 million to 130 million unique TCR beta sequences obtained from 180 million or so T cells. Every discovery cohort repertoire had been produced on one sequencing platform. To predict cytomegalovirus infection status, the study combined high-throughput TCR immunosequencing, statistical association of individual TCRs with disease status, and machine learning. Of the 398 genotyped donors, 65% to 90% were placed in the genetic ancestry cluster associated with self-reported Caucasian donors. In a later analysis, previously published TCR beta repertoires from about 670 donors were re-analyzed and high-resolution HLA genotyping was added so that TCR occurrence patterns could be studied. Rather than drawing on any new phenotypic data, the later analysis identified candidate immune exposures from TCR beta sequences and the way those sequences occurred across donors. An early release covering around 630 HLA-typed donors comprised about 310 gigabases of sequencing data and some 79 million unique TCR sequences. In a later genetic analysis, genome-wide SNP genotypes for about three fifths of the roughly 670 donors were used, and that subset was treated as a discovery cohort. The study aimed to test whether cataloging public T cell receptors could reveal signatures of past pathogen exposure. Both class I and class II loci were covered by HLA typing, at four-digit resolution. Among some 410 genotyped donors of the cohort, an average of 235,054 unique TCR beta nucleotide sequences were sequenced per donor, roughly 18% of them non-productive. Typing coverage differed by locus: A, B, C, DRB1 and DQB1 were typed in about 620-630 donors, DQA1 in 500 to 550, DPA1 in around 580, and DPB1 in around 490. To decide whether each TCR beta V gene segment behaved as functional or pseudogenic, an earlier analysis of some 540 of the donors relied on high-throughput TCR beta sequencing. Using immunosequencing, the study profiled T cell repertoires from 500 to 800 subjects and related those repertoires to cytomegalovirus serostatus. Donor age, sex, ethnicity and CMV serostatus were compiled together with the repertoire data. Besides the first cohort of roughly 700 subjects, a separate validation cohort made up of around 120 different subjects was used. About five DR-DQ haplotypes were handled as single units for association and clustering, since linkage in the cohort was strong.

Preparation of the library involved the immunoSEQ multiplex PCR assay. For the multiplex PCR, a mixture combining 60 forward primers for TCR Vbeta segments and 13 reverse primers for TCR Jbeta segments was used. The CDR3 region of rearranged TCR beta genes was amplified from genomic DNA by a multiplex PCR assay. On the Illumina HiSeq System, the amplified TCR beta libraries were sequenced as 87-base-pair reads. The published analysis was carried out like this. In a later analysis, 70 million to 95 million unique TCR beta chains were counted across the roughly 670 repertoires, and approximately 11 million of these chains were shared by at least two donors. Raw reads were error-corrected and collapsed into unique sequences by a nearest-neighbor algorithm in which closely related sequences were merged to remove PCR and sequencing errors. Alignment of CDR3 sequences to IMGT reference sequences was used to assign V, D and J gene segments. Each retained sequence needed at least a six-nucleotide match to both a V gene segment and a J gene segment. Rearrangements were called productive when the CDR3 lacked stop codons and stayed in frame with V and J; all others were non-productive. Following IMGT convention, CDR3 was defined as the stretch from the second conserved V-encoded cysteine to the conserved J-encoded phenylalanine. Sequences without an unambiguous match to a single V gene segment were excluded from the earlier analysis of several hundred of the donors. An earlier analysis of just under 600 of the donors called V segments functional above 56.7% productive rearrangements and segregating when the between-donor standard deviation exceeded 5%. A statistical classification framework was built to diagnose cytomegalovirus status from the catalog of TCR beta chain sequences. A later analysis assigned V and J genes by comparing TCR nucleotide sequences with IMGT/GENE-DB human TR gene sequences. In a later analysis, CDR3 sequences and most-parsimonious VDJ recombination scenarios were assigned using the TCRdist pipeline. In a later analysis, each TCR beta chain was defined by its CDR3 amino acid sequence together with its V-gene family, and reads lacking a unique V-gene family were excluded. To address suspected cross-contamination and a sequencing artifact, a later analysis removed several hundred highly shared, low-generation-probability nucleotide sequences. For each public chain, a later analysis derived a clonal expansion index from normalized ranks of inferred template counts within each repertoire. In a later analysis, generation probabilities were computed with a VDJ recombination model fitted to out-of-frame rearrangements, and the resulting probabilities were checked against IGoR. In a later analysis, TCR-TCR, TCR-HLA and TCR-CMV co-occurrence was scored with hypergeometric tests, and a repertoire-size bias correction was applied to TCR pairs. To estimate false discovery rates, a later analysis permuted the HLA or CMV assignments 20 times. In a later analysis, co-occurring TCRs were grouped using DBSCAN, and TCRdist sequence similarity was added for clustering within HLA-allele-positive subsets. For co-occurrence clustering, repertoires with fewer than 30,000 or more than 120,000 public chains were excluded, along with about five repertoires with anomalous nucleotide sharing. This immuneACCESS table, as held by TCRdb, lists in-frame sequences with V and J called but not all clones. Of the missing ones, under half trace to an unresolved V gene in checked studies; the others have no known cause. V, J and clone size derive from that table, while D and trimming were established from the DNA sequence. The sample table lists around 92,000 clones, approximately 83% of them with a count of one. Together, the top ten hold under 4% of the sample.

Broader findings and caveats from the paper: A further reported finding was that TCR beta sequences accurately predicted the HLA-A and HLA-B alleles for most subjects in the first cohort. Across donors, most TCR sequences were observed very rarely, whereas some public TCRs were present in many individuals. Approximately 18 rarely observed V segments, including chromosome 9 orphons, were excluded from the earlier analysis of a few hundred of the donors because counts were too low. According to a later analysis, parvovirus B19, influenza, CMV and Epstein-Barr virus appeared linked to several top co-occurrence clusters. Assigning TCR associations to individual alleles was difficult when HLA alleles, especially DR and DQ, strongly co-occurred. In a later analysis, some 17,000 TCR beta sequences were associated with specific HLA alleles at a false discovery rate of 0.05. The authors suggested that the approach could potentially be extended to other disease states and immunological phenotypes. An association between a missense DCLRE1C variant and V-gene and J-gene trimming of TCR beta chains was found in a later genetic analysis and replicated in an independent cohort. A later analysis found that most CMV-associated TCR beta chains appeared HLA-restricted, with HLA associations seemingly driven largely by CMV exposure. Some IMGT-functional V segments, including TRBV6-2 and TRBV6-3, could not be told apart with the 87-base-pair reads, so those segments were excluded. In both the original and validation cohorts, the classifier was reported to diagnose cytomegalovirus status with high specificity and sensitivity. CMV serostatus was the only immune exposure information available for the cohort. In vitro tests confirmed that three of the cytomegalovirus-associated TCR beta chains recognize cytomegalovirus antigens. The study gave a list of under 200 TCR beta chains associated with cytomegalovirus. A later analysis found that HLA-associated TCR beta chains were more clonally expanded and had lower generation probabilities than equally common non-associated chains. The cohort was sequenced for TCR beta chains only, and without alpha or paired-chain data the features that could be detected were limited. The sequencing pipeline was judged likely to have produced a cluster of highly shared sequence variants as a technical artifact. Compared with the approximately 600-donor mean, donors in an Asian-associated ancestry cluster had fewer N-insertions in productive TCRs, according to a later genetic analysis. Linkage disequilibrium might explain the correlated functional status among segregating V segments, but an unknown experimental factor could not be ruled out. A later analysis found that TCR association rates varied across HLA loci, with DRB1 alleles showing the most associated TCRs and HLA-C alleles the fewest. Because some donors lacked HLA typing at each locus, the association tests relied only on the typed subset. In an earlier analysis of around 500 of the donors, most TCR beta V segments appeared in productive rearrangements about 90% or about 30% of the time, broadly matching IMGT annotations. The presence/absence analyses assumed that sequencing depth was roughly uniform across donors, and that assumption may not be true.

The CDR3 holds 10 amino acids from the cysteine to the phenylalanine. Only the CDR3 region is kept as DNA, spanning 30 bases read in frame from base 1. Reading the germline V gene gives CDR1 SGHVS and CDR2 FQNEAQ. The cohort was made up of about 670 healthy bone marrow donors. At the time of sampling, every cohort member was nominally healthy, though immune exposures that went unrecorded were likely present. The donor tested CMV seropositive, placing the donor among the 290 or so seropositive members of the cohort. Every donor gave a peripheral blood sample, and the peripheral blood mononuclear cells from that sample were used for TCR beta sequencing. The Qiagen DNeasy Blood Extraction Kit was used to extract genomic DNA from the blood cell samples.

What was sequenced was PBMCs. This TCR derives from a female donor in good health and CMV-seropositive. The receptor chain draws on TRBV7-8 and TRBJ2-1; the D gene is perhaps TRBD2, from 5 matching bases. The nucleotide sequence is TGTGCCAGCAGTACCCCTCGGGAACTCTTC. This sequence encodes CASSTPRELF. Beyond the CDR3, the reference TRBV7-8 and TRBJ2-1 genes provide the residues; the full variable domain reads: GAGVSQSPRYKVAKRGQDVALRCDPISGHVSLFWYQQALGQGPEFLTYFQNEAQLDKSGLPSDRFFAERPEGSVSTLKIQRTQQEDSAVYLCASSTPRELFGPGTRLTVL.